Following are 25 T cell receptor beta chains from one sample sequenced in a study of blood T cells in healthy people across ages. Combining a sample-barcoded 5' primer with a J-beta primer mix, a second PCR ran for roughly 6 to 11 cycles. TCRdb called the 5' RACE reads again in MiXCR, with one record for every CDR3 protein. The profile shows some 800,000 distinct CDR3 sequences, around 43% of them singletons. What was sequenced was blood. The receptor source for this set is a man aged 55 to 69 in good health.

There are a few counts of this clonotype. J is TRBJ1-4 and V is TRBV7-9, with 10 bases matching TRBD1. The CDR3 covers 16 residues. In germline, CDR1 is SEHNR, CDR2 FQNEAQ (reference sequence). The trim removed 0 bases at V and 7 bases at J, leaving 5 bases unmatched. CDR3 sequence (DNA): TGTGCCAGCAGCTTAGCCTCCGGGACAGGGGCTGAAAAACTGTTTTTT. Protein: CASSLASGTGAEKLFF.

On this clonotype itself: One end of the junction fails to match germline, which may point to a read error. The chain links TRBV6-5 to TRBJ1-5; D ambiguous. CDR3 length: 13 amino acids. Looked up from germline, CDR1 is MNHEY and CDR2 is SVGAGI. CDR3 in amino acids: CACSYQGNQPQHF. The DNA of the CDR3 is TGTGCCTGCAGTTACCAAGGGAATCAGCCCCAGCATTTT.

The V gene is TRBV20-1, the J gene TRBJ2-1; D is ambiguous. Germline-derived CDR1 and CDR2 are DFQATT and SNEGSKA (reference sequence). The CDR3 spans 13 residues. The V gene lost 1 base and the J gene lost 8 bases, with 12 bases spanning the gap. CDR3 amino acids: CSARGARLDEQFF. CDR3 DNA sequence: TGCAGTGCTAGAGGGGCCCGGTTGGATGAGCAGTTCTTC.

This clonotype turned up a few times. The chain links TRBV7-8 to TRBJ2-1; perhaps TRBD2 as D (6 bases). The CDR3 consists of 14 residues. Germline values: CDR1 SGHVS, CDR2 FQNEAQ. V was trimmed by 2 bases and J by 8 bases, leaving 13 bases between them. The CDR3 protein is CASSLYRGGDEQFF. The CDR3 region has the DNA TGTGCCAGCAGCTTATATCGGGGAGGCGATGAGCAGTTCTTC. The full variable domain, with the rest looked up from reference TRBV7-8 and TRBJ2-1, is GAGVSQSPRYKVAKRGQDVALRCDPISGHVSLFWYQQALGQGPEFLTYFQNEAQLDKSGLPSDRFFAERPEGSVSTLKIQRTQQEDSAVYLCASSLYRGGDEQFFGPGTRLTVL.

The gene calls are TRBV20-1 and TRBJ2-4, with D unresolved. The tail of the sequence fits TRBJ2-7 better, so the J call may be wrong. The CDR3 extends over 13 amino acids. Germline CDR1 is DFQATT and CDR2 is SNEGSKA (reference sequence). CDR3 coding DNA: TGCAGTGCTAGTTCCGAGGACGGTTACGAGCAGTACTTC. Amino acids: CSASSEDGYEQYF.

This clonotype was seen only once. The V call is TRBV12-3 or TRBV12-4, the J call TRBJ2-1; 13 bases match TRBD2. Germline trimming cut 5 bases from V and 3 bases from J; bases unmatched to any gene: 7. This CDR3 contains 17 residues. CDR3 sequence: CASSPTSGGAFYNEQFF. The CDR3 DNA reads TGTGCCAGCAGTCCTACTAGCGGGGGGGCCTTCTACAATGAGCAGTTCTTC.

This clonotype was counted between two and nine times. This chain links TRBV20-1 with TRBJ2-5, with 11 bases identical to TRBD2. This CDR3 has 14 amino acids. V lost 6 bases, J lost 3 bases, and 6 bases stayed unmatched. CDR1 and CDR2 (germline): DFQATT, SNEGSKA (reference sequence). The CDR3 DNA reads as TGCAGTGCCGTACCGGGACTAGCGGAAGAGACCCAGTACTTC. It codes for CSAVPGLAEETQYF.

A remark on this clonotype: The junction departs from the called germline gene at one end, perhaps through a read error. The CDR3 coding sequence is TGTGCCAGCCAGACAGGAACTACTGAAGCTCTCTTT. Encoded protein: CASQTGTTEALF. This chain connects TRBV7-9 to TRBJ1-1; perhaps TRBD1 as D (6 bases). Germline V gene data show CDR1 as SEHNR and CDR2 as FQNEAQ (reference sequence). The CDR3 has 12 residues.

There are many counts of this clonotype. The chain has TRBV7-2 and TRBJ2-1; D not certain. This CDR3 has 12 residues. Looked up from germline, CDR1 is SGHTA and CDR2 is FQGNSA. Between the trimmed V and J ends, which lost 1 base and 10 bases, there was a span of 8 bases. The CDR3 region is CASSLDISEQFF. The CDR3 DNA reads TGTGCCAGCAGCTTAGATATCTCAGAGCAGTTCTTC.

This clonotype has just a few counts. V usage is TRBV20-1 and J usage is TRBJ2-1; 7 bases fit TRBD2. This CDR3 is built from 15 residues. Germline lookup yields CDR1 DFQATT and CDR2 SNEGSKA (reference sequence). Trimming at V came to 0 bases and at J to 2 bases, leaving 4 bases not matched to a gene. The CDR3 nucleotides read TGCAGTGCTAGAGATCCAGCGGGGACCTACAATGAGCAGTTCTTC. Translation gives CSARDPAGTYNEQFF.

The chain carries TRBV6-5 and TRBJ2-7, with 9 bases matching TRBD1. The trim removed 4 bases at V and 3 bases at J, leaving 7 bases unmatched. Germline values: CDR1 MNHEY, CDR2 SVGAGI. This CDR3 has 15 amino acids. DNA for the CDR3: TGTGCCAGCAGTTTGACCGGGACAGGGAACTACGAGCAGTACTTC. It is translated as CASSLTGTGNYEQYF.

As regards this clonotype: One end of the junction does not line up with germline, which may come from a read error. V is TRBV7-2 and J is TRBJ2-1, with D perhaps matching TRBD2 (5 bases). The CDR3 has 15 amino acids. Germline V lookup: CDR1 SGHTA, CDR2 FQGNSA. This CDR3 is CASSLDRLPYNERFF. CDR3 DNA sequence: TGTGCCAGCAGCTTAGATCGACTACCGTACAATGAGCGGTTCTTC.

This clonotype appeared many times. The chain carries TRBV7-9 and TRBJ1-2, with D maybe TRBD1 (5 bases). Germline V CDR1 and CDR2: SEHNR, FQNEAQ (reference sequence). Between the trimmed V and J ends, which lost 1 base and 1 base, there was a span of 7 bases. The CDR3 loop spans 14 amino acids. The CDR3 nucleotides are TGTGCCAGCAGCTTAGGGGGGGGTAACTATGGCTACACCTTC. It translates to CASSLGGGNYGYTF.

This clonotype appeared many times. V usage is TRBV10-3 and J usage is TRBJ2-7; D is possibly TRBD2 (5 bases). The CDR3 covers 12 residues. Trimming shortened V by 0 bases and J by 6 bases, and 6 bases separated the two germline ends. Germline CDR1 reads ENHRY; CDR2 reads SYGVKD. CDR3 protein: CAISESGGEQYF. The CDR3 DNA reads as TGTGCCATCAGTGAGTCCGGAGGCGAGCAGTACTTC.

The chain carries TRBV27 and TRBJ2-3; TRBD2 might be the D (5 bases). With 5 bases removed from V and 0 bases from J, the gap between germline ends came to 21 bases. The CDR3 loop spans 18 amino acids. Germline V gene data show CDR1 as MNHEY and CDR2 as SMNVEV (reference sequence). CDR3 sequence (DNA): TGTGCCAGCAGTCGGCTTAGCCTAAGCGGATCTAGCACAGATACGCAGTATTTT. It translates to CASSRLSLSGSSTDTQYF.

This clonotype was seen more than once but under ten times. The rearrangement uses TRBV5-1 and TRBJ2-4; tentatively, D is TRBD1 (7 bases). The end of the DNA aligns better with TRBJ2-7, so the J call may be wrong. The CDR3 contains 14 residues. The germline gives CDR1 SGHRS, CDR2 YFSETQ. For the CDR3, the DNA is TGCGCCACCTCATATGGGGCAGGGGGGTACGAGCAGTACTTC. It encodes CATSYGAGGYEQYF.

The rearrangement links TRBV7-9 to TRBJ2-3, with a weak D call TRBD1 (6 bases). Germline CDR1 is SEHNR and CDR2 is FQNEAQ (reference sequence). This CDR3 contains 15 residues. V dropped 1 base and J dropped 2 bases, with 10 bases sitting between them. CDR3 loop: CASSLEGDITDTQYF. CDR3 coding DNA: TGTGCCAGCAGCTTAGAAGGGGACATCACAGATACGCAGTATTTT.

The V gene is TRBV29-1, the J gene TRBJ1-2, with a tentative D call TRBD1 (6 bases). Trimming left V 7 bases short and J 4 bases short, with 10 bases between. Germline loops: CDR1 SQVTM, CDR2 ANQGSEA. CDR3 size: 11 residues. This CDR3 is CSAQGTYGYTF. The CDR3 coding sequence is TGCAGCGCCCAGGGGACCTATGGCTACACCTTC.

The chain is built from TRBV7-2 and TRBJ1-5; unclear D gene. Trimming cost V 5 bases and J 6 bases, with 14 bases left between them. Germline CDR1 and CDR2: SGHTA and FQGNSA. The CDR3 totals 14 residues. The CDR3 DNA reads as TGTGCCAGCAGCCTCGACGGGCTTCGTCAGCCCCAGCATTTT. Its protein product is CASSLDGLRQPQHF.

This clonotype was detected only a few times. The genes are TRBV27 and TRBJ1-1, with D unresolved. This CDR3 is built from 15 residues. Trimming cost V 5 bases and J 5 bases, with 18 bases left between them. CDR1 is MNHEY, CDR2 SMNVEV, per germline (reference sequence). Here the CDR3 reads CASSLGNRLGTEAFF. The CDR3 nucleotides are TGTGCCAGCAGTCTAGGTAACCGCCTGGGGACTGAAGCTTTCTTT.

This clonotype has just a few counts. The chain combines TRBV10-3 with TRBJ2-1; 8 bases are a match to TRBD2. This CDR3 spans 15 amino acids. Germline lookup yields CDR1 ENHRY and CDR2 SYGVKD. After removal of 3 bases from V and 2 bases from J, the junction contained 3 bases not matched to a gene. The CDR3 region is CAISEIGGAYNEQFF. The CDR3 DNA is TGTGCCATCAGTGAAATCGGGGGGGCCTACAATGAGCAGTTCTTC.

This clonotype was seen once. The chain has TRBV6-2 or TRBV6-3 and TRBJ1-5; no firm D call. The CDR3 sequence is 22 residues long. CDR1 MNHEY and CDR2 SVGEGT come from the germline V gene. With 6 bases removed from V and 0 bases from J, the gap between germline ends came to 33 bases. The CDR3 sequence is CASSPNSPKRELALYSNQPQHF. CDR3 bases: TGTGCCAGCAGCCCAAATTCCCCAAAGAGGGAATTAGCCCTTTATAGCAATCAGCCCCAGCATTTT.

This clonotype was picked up a small number of times. The V gene is TRBV27, the J gene TRBJ2-5; 10 bases map to TRBD2. The CDR3 runs 16 residues. V gave up 5 bases and J gave up 8 bases; unmatched junction bases: 14. CDR1 MNHEY and CDR2 SMNVEV come from the germline V gene (reference sequence). CDR3 in amino acids: CASSPSSGGGLSTQYF. The DNA of the CDR3 is TGTGCCAGCAGTCCATCTAGCGGGGGTGGATTATCAACCCAGTACTTC.

This clonotype appeared a few times. V gene TRBV20-1 combines with J gene TRBJ2-1; 14 bases fit TRBD2. Germline CDR1 reads DFQATT; CDR2 reads SNEGSKA (reference sequence). This CDR3 has 16 amino acids. The V gene end was trimmed by 5 bases and the J gene end by 0 bases; junction bases not matched to a gene: 3. The CDR3 loop reads CSARLAGGRSYNEQFF. The CDR3 nucleotides are TGCAGTGCTCGACTAGCGGGGGGGCGCTCCTACAATGAGCAGTTCTTC.

This clonotype has a single count. This chain uses TRBV2 with TRBJ2-4, with TRBD1 as a possible D gene (5 bases). The DNA end favors TRBJ2-5, so the J call may be wrong. The CDR3 has 12 residues. Per germline, CDR1 SNHLY and CDR2 FYNNEI. The CDR3 region has the DNA TGTGCCAGCAGTGACAGGGCGGAGACCCAGTACTTC. It codes for CASSDRAETQYF.